Each of the 20 T cell receptor beta chains below was sequenced from the same sample in a study of blood T cell repertoires in COVID-19. Data came from immunoSEQ multiplex PCR; TCRdb stores just in-frame clones and leaves some out. Seen here are about 400,000 clones, about 85% observed once, and the top ten hold about 2.1%. The sequenced sample consisted of PBMCs or T cells enriched from blood (not recorded which). The receptors come from a woman between 18 and 29 years old with acute COVID-19.

This chain joins TRBV10-2 and TRBJ1-3; the D is unclear. Trimming stripped 4 bases from V and 0 bases from J, with 7 bases between. There are 14 residues in the CDR3. Germline values: CDR1 WSHSY, CDR2 SAAADI. The CDR3 DNA reads as TGCGCCAGCAGTGGTACGGGCTCTGGAAACACCATATATTTT. Translating it yields CASSGTGSGNTIYF.

The chain couples TRBV6-5 to TRBJ2-2; tentative D call: TRBD2 (6 bases). Germline CDR1 and CDR2: MNHEY and SVGAGI. Deletions cut 6 bases from V and 7 bases from J, with 15 bases between. The CDR3 has 14 residues. The DNA for the CDR3 is TGTGCCAGCAGCGGGAGTACGTCATACGGGGAGCTGTTTTTT. This sequence encodes CASSGSTSYGELFF.

The V gene is TRBV19, the J gene TRBJ2-7; 9 nucleotides align to TRBD1. V gave up 3 bases and J gave up 2 bases; unmatched junction bases: 8. Germline CDR1 is LNHDA and CDR2 is SQIVND (reference sequence). The CDR3 sequence is 16 residues long. In nucleotides, the CDR3 is TGTGCCAGTAGTATCGCCCAGACAGGGGGAACCTACGAGCAGTACTTC. It encodes CASSIAQTGGTYEQYF.

This rearrangement joins TRBV18 to TRBJ1-2, with D possibly TRBD1 on 5 matching bases. CDR3 size: 14 residues. V was pared by 5 bases and J by 2 bases, with 12 bases between. From germline, CDR1 is KGHSH and CDR2 LQKENI. The CDR3 loop reads CASSVQQANYGYTF. As DNA, the CDR3 is TGTGCCAGCTCAGTGCAACAGGCGAACTATGGCTACACCTTC. The full variable domain, completed using reference TRBV18 and TRBJ1-2, is NAGVMQNPRHLVRRRGQEARLRCSPMKGHSHVYWYRQLPEEGLKFMVYLQKENIIDESGMPKERFSAEFPKEGPSILRIQQVVRGDSAAYFCASSVQQANYGYTFGSGTRLTVV.

The gene calls are TRBV12-5 and TRBJ1-1, with a tentative D call TRBD1 (5 bases). Trimming took 4 bases from V and 4 from J, leaving 7 bases between them. Looked up from germline, CDR1 is LGHNT and CDR2 is FRNRAP. The CDR3 has 12 amino acids. This chain's CDR3 is CASGSGGTEAFF. The CDR3, as DNA: TGTGCTAGTGGTTCCGGGGGCACTGAAGCTTTCTTT.

J is TRBJ1-3 and V is TRBV2; 9 bases map to TRBD1. This CDR3 region has 16 residues. V lost 6 bases to trimming and J lost 4 bases; unmatched junction nucleotides: 10. Looked up from germline, CDR1 is SNHLY and CDR2 is FYNNEI. As DNA, the CDR3 is TGTGCCAGCAGAAACCCGGGACAGGGATGGGGAAACACCATATATTTT. Translation: CASRNPGQGWGNTIYF.

This clone occurred a few times. The chain uses TRBV7-9 and TRBJ1-5; 8 bases agree with TRBD1. Germline V CDR1 and CDR2: SEHNR, FQNEAQ (reference sequence). The CDR3 consists of 14 residues. V shed 5 bases, J shed 4 bases, and the junction held 4 bases outside the gene matches. The chain's CDR3 is CASSKDRVNQPQHF. The CDR3 nucleotides read TGTGCCAGCAGCAAGGACAGGGTAAATCAGCCCCAGCATTTT.

This sequence joins TRBV19 and TRBJ1-6, with no clear D. The CDR3 consists of 15 residues. Germline V gene sequence: CDR1 LNHDA, CDR2 SQIVND (reference sequence). V was clipped by 5 bases and J by 0 bases, with 8 bases between them. CDR3: CASSYLSSYNSPLHF. DNA of the CDR3: TGTGCCAGTAGTTATCTGAGCTCCTATAATTCACCCCTCCACTTT.

This chain links TRBV5-4 with TRBJ1-1, with 7 bases aligning to TRBD1. The CDR3 length is 17 residues. The V gene's germline CDR1 is SGHNT and CDR2 YYREEE (reference sequence). J gave up 2 bases and V 0 bases, and 10 bases lay outside the gene matches. For the CDR3, the DNA is TGTGCCAGCAGCTTGGAACCGGGACAGAAGGGTAACACTGAAGCTTTCTTT. It is translated as CASSLEPGQKGNTEAFF.

The chain recombines TRBV7-4 with TRBJ2-4; D remains unclear. The germline V gene has CDR1 SGHVT and CDR2 SQSDAQ. V was cut by 4 bases and J by 4 bases, with 11 bases left in between. The CDR3 length is 14 residues. The CDR3 loop is CASSSPVRKNIQYF. In DNA form, the CDR3 reads TGTGCCAGCAGCTCCCCAGTGCGGAAAAACATTCAGTACTTC.

The CDR3 sequence: CASSYPSGLAGGALSTDTQYF. CDR3 DNA sequence: TGTGCCAGCAGTTACCCTTCGGGACTAGCGGGGGGCGCCCTCAGCACAGATACGCAGTATTTT. The J gene is TRBJ2-3, the V gene TRBV6-2 or TRBV6-3; the match to TRBD2 covers 15 bases. Per the germline V gene, CDR1 is MNHEY and CDR2 is SVGEGT. The CDR3 has 21 residues. J gave up 0 bases and V 2 bases, and 12 bases lay outside the gene matches.

This chain connects TRBV4-3 to TRBJ2-3; 9 bases line up with TRBD1. Germline V gene data show CDR1 as LGHNA and CDR2 as YSLEER. V was pared by 0 bases and J by 4 bases, with 5 bases of the junction left unmatched. This CDR3 comprises 16 residues. The DNA of the CDR3 is TGCGCCAGCAGCCAAGATGACCGACAGGGGGCAGATACGCAGTATTTT. Protein product: CASSQDDRQGADTQYF.

The V and J genes are TRBV27 and TRBJ2-3; weak D call: TRBD2 (6 bases). Per germline, CDR1 MNHEY and CDR2 SMNVEV (reference sequence). The CDR3 loop spans 15 amino acids. Trimming removed 4 bases at V and 1 base at J, with 12 bases between. CDR3 sequence (DNA): TGTGCCAGCAGTTGGGGGACTTTAGGCACAGATACGCAGTATTTT. Translated, it gives CASSWGTLGTDTQYF.

The rearrangement uses TRBV7-9 and TRBJ1-5; no clear D gene. Germline-derived CDR1 and CDR2 are SEHNR and FQNEAQ (reference sequence). The CDR3 is made up of 14 amino acids. In nucleotides, the CDR3 is TGTCCTATCGGGTCCGGATTTAGCAATCAGCCCCAGCATTTT. As protein: CPIGSGFSNQPQHF.

In its sample, this clone was seen once. The chain recombines TRBV7-2 with TRBJ2-2, with TRBD2 identical over 7 bases. The CDR3 sequence is 16 residues long. Losses at the gene ends were 1 base for V and 1 base for J; bases not matched to a gene: 3. Germline loops: CDR1 SGHTA, CDR2 FQGNSA. In DNA form, the CDR3 reads TGTGCCAGCAGCTTAGTGCCGGGAGGGAACACCGGGGAGCTGTTTTTT. Translated, it gives CASSLVPGGNTGELFF.

The rearrangement joins TRBV11-2 to TRBJ2-7; TRBD1 aligns across 7 bases. CDR1 is SGHAT, CDR2 FQNNGV, per germline. The CDR3 runs to 16 residues. V shed 2 bases and J 2 bases; nucleotides not matched to a gene: 9. Written as DNA, the CDR3 is TGTGCCAGCAGCTTAAGTTTTCGGACAGGCGCCTACGAGCAGTACTTC. Protein: CASSLSFRTGAYEQYF.

This sequence joins TRBV7-2 and TRBJ1-3; D unresolved. The V end was cut by 7 bases, the J end by 0 bases, with 13 bases between. CDR1 SGHTA and CDR2 FQGNSA come from the germline V gene. CDR3 length: 15 residues. The DNA for the CDR3 is TGTGCCAGCACCAATACGTTGAGCTCTGGAAACACCATATATTTT. Translation: CASTNTLSSGNTIYF.

CDR3 coding DNA: TGTGCCAGCATCATCTCCCGAGGGTACCCTCTGAACACTGAAGCTTTCTTT. This encodes CASIISRGYPLNTEAFF. The chain employs TRBV7-9 and TRBJ1-1, with no clear D. The CDR3 totals 17 residues. CDR1 is SEHNR, CDR2 FQNEAQ, per germline (reference sequence). V shed 7 bases and J shed 0 bases, with 21 bases lying between them.

V gene TRBV6-5 combines with J gene TRBJ1-4, with TRBD1 as a possible D gene (5 bases). The CDR3 spans 12 residues. The germline gives CDR1 MNHEY, CDR2 SVGAGI. V was pared by 8 bases and J by 8 bases, with 12 bases between. CDR3 in DNA: TGTGCCAGCGGGCCTTGGGGCGAAAAACTGTTTTTT. Translation: CASGPWGEKLFF.

This rearrangement joins TRBV29-1 to TRBJ1-1, with 9 nucleotides matching TRBD1. The CDR3 is made up of 13 amino acids. Looked up from germline, CDR1 is SQVTM and CDR2 is ANQGSEA. J was trimmed by 7 bases and V by 6 bases; bases with no gene match: 9. The CDR3 DNA reads as TGCAGCGTCAAGGACAGGGGTTCCGATGAAGCTTTCTTT. It specifies CSVKDRGSDEAFF.